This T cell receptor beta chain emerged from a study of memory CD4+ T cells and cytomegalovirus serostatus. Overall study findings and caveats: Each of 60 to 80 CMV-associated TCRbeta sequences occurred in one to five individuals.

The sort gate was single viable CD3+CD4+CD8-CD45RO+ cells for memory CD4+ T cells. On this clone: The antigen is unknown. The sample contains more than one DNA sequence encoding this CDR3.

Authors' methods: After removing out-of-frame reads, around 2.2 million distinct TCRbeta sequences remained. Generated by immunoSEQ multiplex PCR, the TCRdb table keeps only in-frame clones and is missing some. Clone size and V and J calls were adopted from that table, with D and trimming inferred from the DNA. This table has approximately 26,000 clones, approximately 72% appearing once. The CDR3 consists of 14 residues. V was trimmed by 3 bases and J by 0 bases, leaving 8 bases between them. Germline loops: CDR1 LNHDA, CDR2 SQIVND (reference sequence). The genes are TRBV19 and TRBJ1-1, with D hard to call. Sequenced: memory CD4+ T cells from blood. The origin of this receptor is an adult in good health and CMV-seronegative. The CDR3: CASSIDLMNTEAFF. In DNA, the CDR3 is TGTGCCAGTAGTATCGACCTTATGAACACTGAAGCTTTCTTT.